These T cell receptor beta chains were read from a single sample in a study of early T cells in non-severe SARS-CoV-2 infection. TCRdb redid the calling of the 5' RACE reads with MiXCR, one entry per CDR3 protein. Seen here are about 31,000 distinct CDR3 sequences, 4.5% to 6% observed once, and the top ten hold 21%. The material sequenced was whole blood. The receptors here all came from an adult who was a healthcare worker with PCR-confirmed SARS-CoV-2 infection or an uninfected control (not recorded which). The CDR3 runs from the conserved cysteine through the conserved F or W.

V: TRBV6-6; J: TRBJ1-2; CDR3: CASTSGGGGGYTF
V: TRBV7-9; J: TRBJ1-1; CDR3: CASSLDPGHNTEAFF
V: TRBV2; J: TRBJ2-5; CDR3: CASSADSQETQYF
V: TRBV12-3/TRBV12-4; J: TRBJ1-6; CDR3: CASSSSGQGRSPLHF
V: TRBV27; J: TRBJ2-7; CDR3: CASSPRGSSEQYF
V: TRBV29-1; J: TRBJ1-2; CDR3: CSVELAGGYTF
V: TRBV11-2; J: TRBJ1-5; CDR3: CASSSLQPGTAPSNQPQHF
V: TRBV9; J: TRBJ2-3; CDR3: CASSDSTDTQYF
V: TRBV5-1; J: TRBJ2-2; CDR3: CASSFAPGLATGELFF
V: TRBV5-1; J: TRBJ1-5; CDR3: CASSLEGGSNQPQHF
V: TRBV4-3; J: TRBJ2-7; CDR3: CASSQGLRGEQYF
V: TRBV10-3; J: TRBJ1-5; CDR3: CAIRGPTESQPQHF
V: TRBV9; J: TRBJ2-3; CDR3: CASSVGSGVQYF
V: TRBV3-1; J: TRBJ1-5; CDR3: CASSQDPATGDSNQPQHF
V: TRBV28; J: TRBJ1-5; CDR3: CASNSGQRVIGNQPQHF
V: TRBV7-9; J: TRBJ2-1; CDR3: CASSLGLAGGYNEQFF
V: TRBV20-1; J: TRBJ1-1; CDR3: CSAVRTGASGTEAFF
V: TRBV7-2; J: TRBJ2-5; CDR3: CASSFRTSGYQETQYF
V: TRBV27; J: TRBJ1-1; CDR3: CASSSRKGANTEAFF
V: TRBV7-2; J: TRBJ2-1; CDR3: CASSSIADTYNEQFF
V: TRBV7-2; J: TRBJ1-1; CDR3: CASSLLGPLMSGAFF
V: TRBV5-1; J: TRBJ2-3; CDR3: CASSLSPSGTSTDTQYF
V: TRBV10-3; J: TRBJ2-5; CDR3: CAISESRQRETQYF
V: TRBV18; J: TRBJ2-7; CDR3: CASSGGTSGRSPSTYEQYF
V: TRBV5-4; J: TRBJ2-6; CDR3: CASSFSLGVSGANVLTF
V: TRBV11-2; J: TRBJ1-4; CDR3: CASSPQGISEKLFF
V: TRBV7-9; J: TRBJ2-5; CDR3: CASGIFGTSQETQYF
V: TRBV18; J: TRBJ2-1; CDR3: CASSRGLAGGLATDEQFF
V: TRBV7-8; J: TRBJ2-1; CDR3: CASSWGLVREQFF
V: TRBV25-1; J: TRBJ1-2; CDR3: CASSGRTGGADYGYTF
V: TRBV5-1; J: TRBJ1-1; CDR3: CASSSQGPPAAEAFF
V: TRBV5-4; J: TRBJ2-2; CDR3: CASSSGLFTGELFF
V: TRBV12-5; J: TRBJ1-2; CDR3: CASGLADSPNYGYTF
V: TRBV12-3/TRBV12-4; J: TRBJ2-5; CDR3: CASSLGRTETQYF
V: TRBV12-3/TRBV12-4; J: TRBJ1-5; CDR3: CASNSVGLTQPQHF
V: TRBV4-1; J: TRBJ2-1; CDR3: CASSQVVAGVFEQFF
V: TRBV28; J: TRBJ2-5; CDR3: CASSSWRRENQETQYF
V: TRBV4-1; J: TRBJ1-6; CDR3: CASSQEGQENYNSPLHF
V: TRBV20-1; J: TRBJ1-1; CDR3: CSARAGVEAFF
V: TRBV7-9; J: TRBJ1-3; CDR3: CVSSFPQGSSGNTIYF
V: TRBV12-3/TRBV12-4; J: TRBJ1-1; CDR3: CASSTRRGAGNTEAFF
V: TRBV29-1; J: TRBJ1-4; CDR3: CSVERGPNEKLFF
V: TRBV6-6; J: TRBJ1-5; CDR3: CASSYEAMGSNQPQHF